Sequencing of this T cell receptor beta chain was carried out in a study of siplizumab effects on memory and regulatory T cells. In the case of this clone: Its target is unknown.

This CDR3 is built from 14 residues. Germline V CDR1 and CDR2: LNHDA, SQIVND (reference sequence). After removal of 7 bases from V and 2 bases from J, the junction contained 4 bases not matched to a gene. General study results and limits: Proliferating Tregs in siplizumab cultures were never verified as suppressive. Among mappable alloreactive CD4+ clones, the Treg-derived fraction averaged roughly 70% with siplizumab versus less than 35% in controls. In the presence of siplizumab, alloreactive sequences traceable to unstimulated CD4+ memory cells were significantly reduced.

Per sample, the assay covered 90,000 to 100,000 TCR templates. The method was immunoSEQ multiplex PCR; TCRdb's version includes in-frame clones alone and lacks a portion of them. The table records about 75,000 clones, about 92% of them present only once. The V gene is TRBV19, the J gene TRBJ2-1; 8 bases align to TRBD2. The sequenced sample was CD8+ T cells sorted from blood. This sequence originates from a human donor in good health. CDR3 coding DNA: TGTGCCAGTACGCCCGGGGGGGCCTACAATGAGCAGTTCTTC. Translating gives CASTPGGAYNEQFF.